Following are 24 T cell receptor beta chains from one sample sequenced in a study of Graves' ophthalmopathy and Graves' hyperthyroidism (dated by TCRdb to the late 2010s). These reads were obtained on an Illumina HiSeq 2000. For repertoire sequencing, TCR beta CDR3 regions were amplified from RNA transcripts. The first round of RT-PCR was done with HTBI primers and the Qiagen OneStep RT-PCR kit, and was followed by a second round of multiplex PCR, then size selection and purification. Starting from the raw public reads, TCRdb applied fastp trimming at Q25, assembled clones with MiXCR and retained in-frame beta chains. Duplicate CDR3 protein sequences are folded into a single record with the most common DNA and genes. Counted in this sample were about 550,000 distinct CDR3 sequences; about 35% of them appeared once. The top ten clones comprise about 4.2% of the sample. Input material: peripheral blood or thyroid tissue (not recorded which). The receptor set was obtained from an adult man with Graves' hyperthyroidism.

This clonotype was observed at least ten times. The chain couples TRBV20-1 to TRBJ1-1; D remains unclear. Trimming removed 4 bases from V and 6 bases from J, with 12 bases in between. The CDR3 is 12 residues long. Germline V lookup: CDR1 DFQATT, CDR2 SNEGSKA (reference sequence). CDR3 coding DNA: TGCAGTGCTAAACCCGGGGTAGCTGAAGCTTTCTTT. Amino acids: CSAKPGVAEAFF.

The chain joins TRBV30 to TRBJ1-6; D might be TRBD1 (5 bases). CDR3 size: 13 residues. Trimming took 5 bases from V and 8 from J, leaving 13 bases between them. CDR1 and CDR2 from the germline V gene are GTSNPN and SVGIG (reference sequence). In DNA, the CDR3 is TGTGCCTGGGATCTCGTAGGGGATTCACCCCTCCACTTT. It yields the protein CAWDLVGDSPLHF.

The chain uses TRBV2 and TRBJ2-7; TRBD2 matches 16 bases. Germline V gene data show CDR1 as SNHLY and CDR2 as FYNNEI. The CDR3 spans 18 residues. V gave up 2 bases and J gave up 4 bases; unmatched junction bases: 8. CDR3: CASSERGTSGRARYEQYF. The CDR3 DNA sequence: TGTGCCAGCAGTGAAAGGGGGACTAGCGGGAGGGCCAGATACGAGCAGTACTTC.

V and J are TRBV6-5 and TRBJ1-1, with D perhaps TRBD1 (6 bases). Germline assignment: CDR1 MNHEY and CDR2 SVGAGI. This CDR3 contains 14 residues. V was cut by 7 bases and J by 1 base, with 13 bases left in between. DNA for the CDR3: TGTGCCAGCACCTTAACAGGGTCGAACACTGAAGCTTTCTTT. This gives the protein CASTLTGSNTEAFF.

This clonotype showed up many times. This chain links TRBV20-1 with TRBJ1-4; D is unresolved. Trimming cost V 3 bases and J 5 bases, with 10 bases left between them. This CDR3 comprises 13 residues. Per the germline V gene, CDR1 is DFQATT and CDR2 is SNEGSKA (reference sequence). CDR3 sequence (DNA): TGCAGTGCTAGCGTCAGCCTCAATGAAAAACTGTTTTTT. This translates into CSASVSLNEKLFF.

This clonotype was observed at least ten times. The V and J genes are TRBV7-8 and TRBJ2-5; possibly TRBD2 for D (6 bases). Germline CDR1 SGHVS, CDR2 FQNEAQ. V was pared by 5 bases and J by 0 bases, with 10 bases between. The CDR3 contains 14 residues. The CDR3 DNA is TGTGCCAGCAGCCACCGGGACTACCAAGAGACCCAGTACTTC. It is translated as CASSHRDYQETQYF.

The sample holds a few counts of this clonotype. The chain has TRBV6-6 and TRBJ1-2; tentatively, D is TRBD1 (5 bases). Deletions cut 5 bases from V and 7 bases from J, with 20 bases between. This CDR3 has 15 amino acids. The V gene's germline CDR1 is MNHNY and CDR2 SVGAGI (reference sequence). The CDR3, as DNA: TGTGCCAGCAGTATCCGGGACCAAGGGGTTTCTGGCTACACCTTC. It translates to CASSIRDQGVSGYTF.

This chain uses TRBV2 with TRBJ1-6, with D hard to call. Trimming removed 2 bases at V and 7 bases at J, with 9 bases between. The CDR3 consists of 14 residues. The germline V gene has CDR1 SNHLY and CDR2 FYNNEI. The CDR3 bases are TGTGCCAGCAGTGAACTGGCGGAGAATTCACCCCTCCACTTT. Its protein product is CASSELAENSPLHF. The full variable domain, with the rest looked up from reference TRBV2 and TRBJ1-6, is EPEVTQTPSHQVTQMGQEVILRCVPISNHLYFYWYRQILGQKVEFLVSFYNNEISEKSEIFDDQFSVERPDGSNFTLKIRSTKLEDSAMYFCASSELAENSPLHFGNGTRLTVT.

The chain uses TRBV2 and TRBJ2-3; D is perhaps TRBD2 (6 bases). The germline V gene has CDR1 SNHLY and CDR2 FYNNEI. The V gene lost 8 bases and the J gene lost 2 bases, with 14 bases spanning the gap. The CDR3 is 14 amino acids. This chain's CDR3 is CASLSGWNTDTQYF. Written as DNA, the CDR3 is TGTGCCAGCCTTAGCGGTTGGAACACAGATACGCAGTATTTT.

In this sample, this clonotype turned up many times. V gene TRBV7-9 combines with J gene TRBJ2-5; the D gene is possibly TRBD1 (5 bases). This CDR3 region has 16 residues. From germline, CDR1 is SEHNR and CDR2 FQNEAQ (reference sequence). Deletions cut 1 base from V and 5 bases from J, with 17 bases between. CDR3 DNA: TGTGCCAGCAGCTTAGGTACGACAGAAAAGAAGGAGACCCAGTACTTC. This translates into CASSLGTTEKKETQYF.

Regarding this clonotype: A much larger clonotype is one base distant, so this may be a read error. The chain recombines TRBV5-6 with TRBJ2-2, with a weak D call TRBD1 (5 bases). CDR1 and CDR2 (germline): SGHDT, YYEEEE. The CDR3 contains 15 residues. In DNA, the CDR3 is TGTGCCAGCAACTTGTTAGGGGTGGGCACCGGGGAGCTGTTTTTT. Its protein is CASNLLGVGTGELFF.

In regard to this clonotype: It may be a read error: a sequence one base away is much more abundant. V is TRBV6-2 or TRBV6-3 and J is TRBJ1-5, with D perhaps matching TRBD1 (5 bases). This CDR3 has 14 amino acids. The V end was cut by 7 bases, the J end by 3 bases, with 13 bases between. Germline V gene lookup returns CDR1 MNHEY and CDR2 SVGEGT. Here the CDR3 reads CASMREGINQPQHF. In DNA, the CDR3 is TGTGCCAGCATGCGGGAGGGGATCAATCAGCCCCAGCATTTT.

This clonotype was seen repeatedly, ten times or more. The rearrangement links TRBV6-5 to TRBJ1-2, with 7 bases matching TRBD1. The germline gives CDR1 MNHEY, CDR2 SVGAGI. The CDR3 has 15 residues. V was clipped by 5 bases and J by 5 bases; unmatched bases: 11. CDR3 in amino acids: CASSPQTGKRYGYTF. DNA for the CDR3: TGTGCCAGCAGTCCCCAGACAGGGAAGAGGTATGGCTACACCTTC.

This clonotype was recorded many times. The chain links TRBV7-9 to TRBJ1-2; D not certain. The V end was cut by 4 bases, the J end by 3 bases, with 9 bases between. In germline, CDR1 is SEHNR, CDR2 FQNEAQ (reference sequence). This CDR3 has 13 amino acids. CDR3 bases: TGTGCCAGCAGCTCAAACGGGGACTATGGCTACACCTTC. Encoded protein: CASSSNGDYGYTF.

This clonotype was seen many times. The rearrangement links TRBV29-1 to TRBJ1-4, with a possible D match to TRBD1 (5 bases). Germline V gene lookup returns CDR1 SQVTM and CDR2 ANQGSEA. The CDR3 spans 13 residues. Between the trimmed V and J ends, which lost 7 bases and 8 bases, there was a span of 17 bases. The chain's CDR3 is CSAEEGRDEKLFF. The CDR3 region has the DNA TGCAGCGCCGAAGAGGGCAGGGACGAAAAACTGTTTTTT.

This clonotype was seen only once. The rearrangement links TRBV7-4 to TRBJ2-5, with a tentative D call TRBD2 (5 bases). The germline V gene encodes CDR1 SGHVT and CDR2 SQSDAQ. Trimming removed 8 bases from V and 2 bases from J, with 15 bases in between. This CDR3 region has 14 residues. In nucleotides, the CDR3 is TGTGCCAGCGACCCAATGGGGAGTCAAGAGACCCAGTACTTC. The encoded protein is CASDPMGSQETQYF.

This clonotype was counted many times. This may come from a read error, since a much larger clone is one base off. The chain uses TRBV12-3 or TRBV12-4 and TRBJ1-1; D might be TRBD1 (6 bases). The length of the CDR3 is 13 residues. V was cut by 4 bases and J by 1 base, with 7 bases left in between. CDR3 residues: CASSYRENTEAFF. In DNA, the CDR3 is TGTGCCAGCAGTTACAGGGAGAACACTGAAGCTTTCTTT.

This clonotype was observed many times. CDR3 nucleotide sequence: TGTGCCAGCAGCCCCCGTACGGCTAACTATGGCTACACCTTC. Translated, it gives CASSPRTANYGYTF. This chain links TRBV9 with TRBJ1-2; D remains ambiguous. Germline V gene sequence: CDR1 SGDLS, CDR2 YYNGEE. Trimming took off 4 bases at V and 0 bases at J, with 10 bases between the two ends. This CDR3 is 14 amino acids long.

This clonotype was seen ten or more times. This sequence joins TRBV24-1 and TRBJ2-7; maybe TRBD1 (7 bases). This CDR3 comprises 12 residues. Germline CDR1 reads KGHDR; CDR2 reads SFDVKD. V shed 1 base and J shed 12 bases, with 12 bases lying between them. The CDR3 is CATSDLTGEVYF. In nucleotides, the CDR3 is TGTGCCACCAGTGATTTAACAGGGGAGGTGTACTTC.

V gene TRBV7-9 combines with J gene TRBJ1-5; tentatively, D is TRBD1 (6 bases). Germline V lookup: CDR1 SEHNR, CDR2 FQNEAQ (reference sequence). This CDR3 region has 15 residues. Trimming removed 5 bases at V and 8 bases at J, with 19 bases between. The DNA for the CDR3 is TGTGCCAGCAGCCTAAAAACAGGGTACGATGAGCCCCAGCATTTT. Translating gives CASSLKTGYDEPQHF.

This clonotype was detected ten times or more. This rearrangement joins TRBV7-6 to TRBJ2-7, with D uncertain. CDR1 and CDR2 (germline): SGHVS, FNYEAQ. The CDR3 sequence is 12 residues long. The V gene lost 5 bases and the J gene lost 3 bases, with 8 bases spanning the gap. The CDR3 DNA reads TGTGCCAGCAGCGACGACATCTACGAGCAGTACTTC. Translating gives CASSDDIYEQYF. The variable domain in full, with the rest retrieved from reference TRBV7-6 and TRBJ2-7, is GAGVSQSPRYKVTKRGQDVALRCDPISGHVSLYWYRQALGQGPEFLTYFNYEAQQDKSGLPNDRFSAERPEGSISTLTIQRTEQRDSAMYRCASSDDIYEQYFGPGTRLTVT.

This clonotype has ten or more counts. The chain joins TRBV7-9 to TRBJ1-1, with D possibly TRBD1 on 5 matching bases. Per the germline V gene, CDR1 is SEHNR and CDR2 is FQNEAQ (reference sequence). V dropped 1 base and J dropped 4 bases, with 16 bases sitting between them. This CDR3 contains 16 residues. CDR3 sequence reads: CASSLGWEGMGTEAFF. CDR3 nucleotides: TGTGCCAGCAGCTTAGGGTGGGAGGGGATGGGCACTGAAGCTTTCTTT.

The CDR3 DNA sequence: TGCAGCGTTAGAACTGGGTTTGCTTTCTTT. Encoded protein: CSVRTGFAFF. J is TRBJ1-1 and V is TRBV29-1; D remains ambiguous. The CDR3 has 10 residues. Trimming took 5 bases from V and 11 from J, leaving 12 bases between them. Germline values: CDR1 SQVTM, CDR2 ANQGSEA.

The chain has TRBV29-1 and TRBJ1-2; 7 bases fit TRBD1. The CDR3 extends over 15 amino acids. Germline V gives CDR1 SQVTM, CDR2 ANQGSEA. V lost 0 bases and J lost 9; bases outside the gene matches: 13. CDR3 region: CSVEDSRQGFDSYTF. The CDR3 region has the DNA TGCAGCGTTGAAGATTCGCGACAGGGTTTTGATAGCTACACCTTC. Supplemented by reference TRBV29-1 and TRBJ1-2, the full variable domain reads SAVISQKPSRDICQRGTSLTIQCQVDSQVTMMFWYRQQPGQSLTLIATANQGSEATYESGFVIDKFPISRPNLTFSTLTVSNMSPEDSSIYLCSVEDSRQGFDSYTFGSGTRLTVV.